These 28 T cell receptor beta chains originate from one sample sequenced in a study of shared clonotypes between healthy human individuals. Clones were read by immunoSEQ multiplex PCR, and TCRdb kept only the in-frame ones, dropping some. The table lists around 1.4 million clones, approximately 98.5% of them singletons. Material for sequencing was naive CD4+ T cells sorted from blood. Subset specified: CD45RA+ positively selected. These receptors were collected from a man aged 25 to 40 in good health.

The chain recombines TRBV5-1 with TRBJ2-7; TRBD1 matches at 8 bases. The CDR3 is 14 residues long. Germline loops: CDR1 SGHRS, CDR2 YFSETQ. V trimming: 3 bases; J trimming: 6 bases; junction bases outside the gene matches: 8. The CDR3 loop reads CASSWAGDRREQYF. CDR3 nucleotide sequence: TGCGCCAGCAGCTGGGCCGGGGACAGGCGCGAGCAGTACTTC. Drawing the rest from reference TRBV5-1 and TRBJ2-7, the complete variable domain is KAGVTQTPRYLIKTRGQQVTLSCSPISGHRSVSWYQQTPGQGLQFLFEYFSETQRNKGNFPGRFSGRQFSNSRSEMNVSTLELGDSALYLCASSWAGDRREQYFGPGTRLTVT.

This chain uses TRBV5-1 with TRBJ1-2; the D is unclear. Germline CDR1 reads SGHRS; CDR2 reads YFSETQ. This CDR3 is 13 amino acids long. Trimming removed 0 bases from V and 0 bases from J, with 3 bases in between. The CDR3 protein is CASSLDPNYGYTF. CDR3 DNA sequence: TGCGCCAGCAGCTTGGACCCTAACTATGGCTACACCTTC.

This clone was detected once. The rearrangement links TRBV18 to TRBJ2-7; D gene unclear. The CDR3 is 14 amino acids. The V gene lost 2 bases and the J gene lost 1 base, with 9 bases spanning the gap. Germline assignment: CDR1 KGHSH and CDR2 LQKENI. Here the CDR3 reads CASSPASVSYEQYF. The CDR3 DNA follows: TGTGCCAGCTCACCAGCGTCGGTTTCCTACGAGCAGTACTTC. Together with reference TRBV18 and TRBJ2-7, the CDR3 gives the full variable domain: NAGVMQNPRHLVRRRGQEARLRCSPMKGHSHVYWYRQLPEEGLKFMVYLQKENIIDESGMPKERFSAEFPKEGPSILRIQQVVRGDSAAYFCASSPASVSYEQYFGPGTRLTVT.

The chain has TRBV19 and TRBJ1-1, with D uncertain. The V end was cut by 2 bases, the J end by 3 bases, with 7 bases between. The CDR3 loop spans 13 amino acids. Germline CDR1 is LNHDA and CDR2 is SQIVND (reference sequence). The CDR3 loop is CASSIIGYTEAFF. CDR3 nucleotides: TGTGCCAGTAGTATAATAGGTTACACTGAAGCTTTCTTT.

The chain has TRBV10-1 and TRBJ2-3; D is perhaps TRBD1 or TRBD2 (5 bases each). V dropped 5 bases and J dropped 8 bases, with 17 bases sitting between them. The CDR3 is made up of 14 amino acids. Germline assignment: CDR1 WNHNN and CDR2 SYGVQD (reference sequence). CDR3 nucleotides: TGCGCCAGCAGTCCCTTAAGGGGAGCTCCTACGCAGTATTTT. Protein sequence: CASSPLRGAPTQYF.

The V call is TRBV10-3, the J call TRBJ2-1, with 9 nucleotides matching TRBD2. Per germline, CDR1 ENHRY and CDR2 SYGVKD. The CDR3 sequence is 14 residues long. V lost 6 bases to trimming and J lost 6 bases; unmatched junction nucleotides: 6. CDR3 DNA sequence: TGTGCCATCAGAACTAGCGGGCCTCCCAATGAGCAGTTCTTC. This codes for CAIRTSGPPNEQFF.

This clone was found once. The genes are TRBV9 and TRBJ2-1; no definite D call. The germline V gene encodes CDR1 SGDLS and CDR2 YYNGEE. The CDR3 spans 16 residues. V was clipped by 4 bases and J by 6 bases, with 20 bases between them. The CDR3 sequence: CASSIGPQSGVNEQFF. The CDR3 bases are TGTGCCAGCAGCATCGGACCGCAATCTGGGGTCAATGAGCAGTTCTTC.

The chain carries TRBV18 and TRBJ1-3; D is undetermined. Trimming cost V 3 bases and J 0 bases, with 6 bases left between them. The CDR3 contains 14 residues. Germline values: CDR1 KGHSH, CDR2 LQKENI. DNA for the CDR3: TGTGCCAGCTCACCGGAACCCTCTGGAAACACCATATATTTT. It yields the protein CASSPEPSGNTIYF.

The chain carries TRBV5-1 and TRBJ1-4; D not resolved. This CDR3 has 14 residues. In germline, CDR1 is SGHRS, CDR2 YFSETQ. V was clipped by 0 bases and J by 8 bases, with 11 bases between them. The CDR3 nucleotides are TGCGCCAGCAGCTTGGACCCGTCGGGGGAAAAACTGTTTTTT. It yields the protein CASSLDPSGEKLFF. The full variable domain, with the rest looked up from reference TRBV5-1 and TRBJ1-4, is KAGVTQTPRYLIKTRGQQVTLSCSPISGHRSVSWYQQTPGQGLQFLFEYFSETQRNKGNFPGRFSGRQFSNSRSEMNVSTLELGDSALYLCASSLDPSGEKLFFGSGTQLSVL.

The chain combines TRBV11-2 with TRBJ2-1; 13 positions agree with TRBD2. From germline, CDR1 is SGHAT and CDR2 FQNNGV. V gave up 6 bases and J gave up 7 bases; unmatched junction bases: 3. CDR3 length: 14 residues. The CDR3 region has the DNA TGTGCCAGCAGGCGACTAGCGGGAGGAAATGAGCAGTTCTTC. It translates to CASRRLAGGNEQFF.

This chain joins TRBV6-5 and TRBJ2-7; D remains unclear. The V gene's germline CDR1 is MNHEY and CDR2 SVGAGI. Trimming cost V 7 bases and J 6 bases, with 10 bases left between them. CDR3 length: 11 residues. This chain's CDR3 is CASINVGEQYF. CDR3 DNA sequence: TGTGCCAGCATAAACGTCGGCGAGCAGTACTTC.

This chain joins TRBV5-4 and TRBJ2-1, with 14 bases aligning to TRBD2. Germline assignment: CDR1 SGHNT and CDR2 YYREEE (reference sequence). This CDR3 is built from 17 residues. Unmatched junction bases numbered 2, after V lost 0 bases and J lost 3 bases. The CDR3 loop is CASSLAGLAGVYNEQFF. The CDR3 DNA reads TGTGCCAGCAGCTTGGCGGGACTAGCGGGAGTCTACAATGAGCAGTTCTTC.

The V gene is TRBV7-5, the J gene TRBJ2-1; the D call of TRBD2 is as the table states it, not checked on the DNA. TRBV7-5 is tagged as a pseudogene. The CDR3 is 15 residues long. The CDR3 reads CVRSTGLVGINEQFF. In nucleotides, the CDR3 is TGTGTCAGAAGCACCGGACTAGTTGGCATCAATGAGCAGTTCTTC.

Regarding this clone: The sample has other DNA sequences that encode this CDR3 too. This chain joins TRBV5-1 and TRBJ2-1; 8 positions agree with TRBD1. With V trimmed by 0 bases and J by 3 bases, 2 bases remained unmatched. This CDR3 comprises 15 residues. Germline CDR1 is SGHRS and CDR2 is YFSETQ. In nucleotides, the CDR3 is TGCGCCAGCAGCTTGGCCGGGACAGGCTACAATGAGCAGTTCTTC. It is translated as CASSLAGTGYNEQFF.

The chain employs TRBV10-2 and TRBJ2-2; TRBD2 aligns across 15 bases. Per the germline V gene, CDR1 is WSHSY and CDR2 is SAAADI. This CDR3 is built from 17 residues. Unmatched junction bases numbered 4, after V lost 4 bases and J lost 4 bases. The chain's CDR3 is CASSGTSGRVVTGELFF. The CDR3, as DNA: TGCGCCAGCAGTGGGACTAGCGGGAGGGTGGTCACCGGGGAGCTGTTTTTT.

DNA for the CDR3: TGTGCCAGCAGCTTAACCGGGGGGGATTATGGCTACACCTTC. Translation gives CASSLTGGDYGYTF. The V gene is TRBV7-6, the J gene TRBJ1-2; a weak D match, TRBD1 (5 bases). Germline V CDR1 and CDR2: SGHVS, FNYEAQ. This CDR3 contains 14 residues. Trimming removed 2 bases at V and 5 bases at J, with 12 bases between.

The chain has TRBV7-3 and TRBJ2-1; 9 bases fit TRBD2. This CDR3 is 13 amino acids long. Germline V gene data show CDR1 as SGHTA and CDR2 as FQGTGA. J lost 9 bases, V lost 3 bases, and 3 bases had no gene match. The CDR3 region has the DNA TGTGCCAGCAGCTTTCGGCGGGAGGGTGAGCAGTTCTTC. Amino acid sequence: CASSFRREGEQFF.

The chain links TRBV10-3 to TRBJ2-6; 12 nucleotides match TRBD1. The CDR3 is 17 residues long. Germline CDR1 and CDR2: ENHRY and SYGVKD. Trimming cost V 4 bases and J 2 bases; bases outside gene matches: 3. The DNA for the CDR3 is TGTGCCATCAGTGCGGGACAGGGGGCACCTGGGGCCAACGTCCTGACTTTC. Its translation is CAISAGQGAPGANVLTF.

The chain uses TRBV19 and TRBJ2-1; D remains ambiguous. CDR3 size: 15 residues. The germline CDR1 and CDR2 sequences are LNHDA and SQIVND (reference sequence). Deletions cut 10 bases from V and 0 bases from J, with 16 bases between. For the CDR3, the DNA is TGTGCCACCGGCGCGTCGCTTGCCTCCTACAATGAGCAGTTCTTC. Translation: CATGASLASYNEQFF.

V usage is TRBV6-5 and J usage is TRBJ1-1; D is unresolved. CDR1 is MNHEY, CDR2 SVGAGI, per germline. V was pared by 5 bases and J by 1 base, with 5 bases between. This CDR3 comprises 12 residues. CDR3: CASSPTNTEAFF. Written as DNA, the CDR3 is TGTGCCAGCAGTCCAACGAACACTGAAGCTTTCTTT.

This chain uses TRBV5-1 with TRBJ2-1, with D maybe TRBD1 (6 bases). Germline CDR1 is SGHRS and CDR2 is YFSETQ. The CDR3 is 13 amino acids. The ends were cut back, 0 bases at V and 10 bases at J, with 11 bases in the middle. CDR3 in DNA: TGCGCCAGCAGCTTGGGTGGGCAGGGGGAGCAGTTCTTC. As protein: CASSLGGQGEQFF.

CDR3 DNA sequence: TGCGCCAGCAGCTTCGAGGGAAGGGGTACTGAAGCTTTCTTT. This sequence encodes CASSFEGRGTEAFF. This sequence joins TRBV5-1 and TRBJ1-1, with D maybe TRBD1 (5 bases). CDR3 length: 14 residues. Trimming took 2 bases from V and 5 from J, leaving 13 bases between them. Per germline, CDR1 SGHRS and CDR2 YFSETQ.

In nucleotides, the CDR3 is TGCGCCAGCAGTCAATCAGGTGATTTTCAGCCCCAGCATTTT. Its protein product is CASSQSGDFQPQHF. The chain recombines TRBV23-1 with TRBJ1-5; D unclear. TRBV23-1 is filed as an ORF, its function uncertain. Trimming shortened V by 0 bases and J by 6 bases, and 9 bases separated the two germline ends. The CDR3 sequence is 14 residues long.

A note on this clone: The sample contains more than one DNA sequence encoding this CDR3. The chain is built from TRBV5-4 and TRBJ2-1; 9 bases match TRBD2. The CDR3 contains 15 residues. Germline V gene sequence: CDR1 SGHNT, CDR2 YYREEE (reference sequence). V was clipped by 0 bases and J by 4 bases; unmatched bases: 2. The CDR3 coding sequence is TGTGCCAGCAGCTTGGAAGGACTAGCGTACAATGAGCAGTTCTTC. It codes for CASSLEGLAYNEQFF.

The chain employs TRBV7-2 and TRBJ2-1, with D uncertain. Germline CDR1 reads SGHTA; CDR2 reads FQGNSA. Trimming shortened V by 5 bases and J by 7 bases, and 15 bases separated the two germline ends. The CDR3 consists of 14 residues. CDR3: CASSARRWANEQFF. CDR3 DNA: TGTGCCAGCAGCGCCCGACGGTGGGCGAATGAGCAGTTCTTC.

This rearrangement joins TRBV25-1 to TRBJ1-1; D is unresolved. Germline-derived CDR1 and CDR2 are MGHDK and SYGVNS. The CDR3 extends over 13 amino acids. V lost 4 bases and J 11 bases, leaving 17 bases between the germline ends. CDR3 nucleotide sequence: TGTGCCAGCAGTGGTGGGTTCCGGATTCGGGCTTTCTTT. It encodes CASSGGFRIRAFF. Supplemented by reference TRBV25-1 and TRBJ1-1, the full variable domain reads EADIYQTPRYLVIGTGKKITLECSQTMGHDKMYWYQQDPGMELHLIHYSYGVNSTEKGDLSSESTVSRIRTEHFPLTLESARPSHTSQYLCASSGGFRIRAFFGQGTRLTVV.

The chain couples TRBV9 to TRBJ2-7, with 7 bases matching TRBD2. From germline, CDR1 is SGDLS and CDR2 YYNGEE. The CDR3 totals 16 residues. Unmatched junction bases numbered 10, after V lost 0 bases and J lost 4 bases. CDR3 protein: CASSVAGLAGLYEQYF. The CDR3 nucleotides read TGTGCCAGCAGCGTAGCCGGATTAGCGGGCCTTTACGAGCAGTACTTC. The full variable domain, completed using reference TRBV9 and TRBJ2-7, is DSGVTQTPKHLITATGQRVTLRCSPRSGDLSVYWYQQSLDQGLQFLIQYYNGEERAKGNILERFSAQQFPDLHSELNLSSLELGDSALYFCASSVAGLAGLYEQYFGPGTRLTVT.

This chain uses TRBV18 with TRBJ2-5; D gene unclear. Trimming removed 3 bases from V and 5 bases from J, with 7 bases in between. This CDR3 has 12 residues. Germline V gene sequence: CDR1 KGHSH, CDR2 LQKENI. The CDR3 sequence is CASSPWGETQYF. DNA for the CDR3: TGTGCCAGCTCACCCTGGGGTGAGACCCAGTACTTC.